This T cell receptor (beta chain) originates from a study of cytomegalovirus exposure and HLA in healthy donors. Study-level results: Some segments of the V type, notably TRBV6-2 and TRBV6-3, were excluded as indistinguishable. In a later analysis, parvovirus B19, influenza, CMV and Epstein-Barr virus appeared linked to several top co-occurrence clusters. A missense variant in DCLRE1C was later tied to TCR beta V- and J-gene trimming.

PCR involved 60 Vbeta and 13 Jbeta primers. Profiled with immunoSEQ multiplex PCR; TCRdb holds only in-frame clones, not every one. The repertoire holds hundreds of thousands of clones, 85% to 90% seen once, with less than 2.5% in the top ten. V shed 5 bases, J shed 0 bases, and the junction held 8 bases outside the gene matches. Germline V gene sequence: CDR1 SGHVS, CDR2 FNYEAQ. The CDR3 covers 18 residues. About this clone itself: Its antigen is not known.

Specimen: PBMCs. The sequence was collected from a woman aged 18-29 years in good health and CMV-seronegative. This chain uses TRBV7-6 with TRBJ2-2; 11 bases agree with TRBD2. The CDR3 DNA is TGTGCCAGCAGCCCCCAACTAGCGGGGGCCGCGAACACCGGGGAGCTGTTTTTT. Protein sequence: CASSPQLAGAANTGELFF.